Listed here are 2 T cell receptor beta chains from one sample, sequenced in a study of cytomegalovirus exposure and HLA in healthy donors. Researchers ran the PCR with 60 Vbeta and 13 Jbeta primers. Using immunoSEQ multiplex PCR, the repertoire was profiled, and TCRdb retains in-frame clones only, with some absent. The table has 130,000 to 150,000 clones, about four fifths seen once. The sequencing input was PBMCs. The receptors come from a man in his forties in good health and CMV-seronegative.

This CDR3 is CASSFQGMSYEQYF. CDR3 DNA: TGCGCCAGCAGCTTTCAGGGGATGTCCTACGAGCAGTACTTC. The V and J genes are TRBV5-1 and TRBJ2-7; tentatively, D is TRBD1 (6 bases). Germline CDR1 reads SGHRS; CDR2 reads YFSETQ. The CDR3 has 14 residues. V dropped 2 bases and J dropped 1 base, with 10 bases sitting between them.

The genes are TRBV19 and TRBJ2-1; D is uncertain. Trimming removed 7 bases from V and 7 bases from J, with 8 bases in between. The CDR3 length is 11 residues. Germline CDR1 reads LNHDA; CDR2 reads SQIVND (reference sequence). The CDR3 protein is CASTSGNEQFF. CDR3 sequence (DNA): TGTGCCAGTACCTCGGGTAATGAGCAGTTCTTC. The full variable domain, completed using reference TRBV19 and TRBJ2-1, is DGGITQSPKYLFRKEGQNVTLSCEQNLNHDAMYWYRQDPGQGLRLIYYSQIVNDFQKGDIAEGYSVSREKKESFPLTVTSAQKNPTAFYLCASTSGNEQFFGPGTRLTVL.